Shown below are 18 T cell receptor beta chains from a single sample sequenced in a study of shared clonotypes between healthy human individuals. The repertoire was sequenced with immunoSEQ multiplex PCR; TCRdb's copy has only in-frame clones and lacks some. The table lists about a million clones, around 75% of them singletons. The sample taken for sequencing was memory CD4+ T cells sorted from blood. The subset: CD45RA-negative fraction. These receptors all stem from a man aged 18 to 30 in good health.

The CDR3 region has the DNA TGTGCCAGCAGTTACGCGCCTCGCTATGGCTACACCTTC. Translated: CASSYAPRYGYTF. V is TRBV28 and J is TRBJ1-2; D is undetermined. The CDR3 extends over 13 amino acids. Trimming shortened V by 4 bases and J by 4 bases, and 10 bases separated the two germline ends. CDR1 is MDHEN and CDR2 is SYDVKM in the germline V gene.

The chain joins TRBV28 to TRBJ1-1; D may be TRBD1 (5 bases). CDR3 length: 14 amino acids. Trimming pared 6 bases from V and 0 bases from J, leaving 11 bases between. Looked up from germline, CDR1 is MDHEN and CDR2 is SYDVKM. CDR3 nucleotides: TGTGCCAGCAGGATAGGGGTTCTGAACACTGAAGCTTTCTTT. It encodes CASRIGVLNTEAFF.

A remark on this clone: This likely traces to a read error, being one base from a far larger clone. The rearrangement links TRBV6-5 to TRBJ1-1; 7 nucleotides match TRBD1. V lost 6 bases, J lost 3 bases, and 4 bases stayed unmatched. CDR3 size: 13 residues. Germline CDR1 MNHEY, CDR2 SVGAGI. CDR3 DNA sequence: TGTGCCAGCAGCCCGGGACAGCACACTGAAGCTTTCTTT. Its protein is CASSPGQHTEAFF.

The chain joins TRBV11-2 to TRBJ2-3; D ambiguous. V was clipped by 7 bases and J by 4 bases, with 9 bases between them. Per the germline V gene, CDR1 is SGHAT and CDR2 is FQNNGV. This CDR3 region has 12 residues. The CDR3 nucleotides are TGTGCCAGCAACTCGGGTGCAGATACGCAGTATTTT. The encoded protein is CASNSGADTQYF.

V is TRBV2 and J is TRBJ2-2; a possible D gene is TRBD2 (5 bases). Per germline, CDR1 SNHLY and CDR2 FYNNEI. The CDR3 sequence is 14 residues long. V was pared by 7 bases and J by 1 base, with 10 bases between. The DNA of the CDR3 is TGTGCCAGCACAAGGGAGAGGAACACCGGGGAGCTGTTTTTT. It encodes CASTRERNTGELFF.

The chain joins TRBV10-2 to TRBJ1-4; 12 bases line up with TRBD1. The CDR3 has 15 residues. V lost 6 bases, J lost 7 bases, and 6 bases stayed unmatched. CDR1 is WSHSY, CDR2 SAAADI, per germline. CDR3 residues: CASRGTGGRGEKLFF. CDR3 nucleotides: TGCGCCAGCAGAGGGACAGGGGGCCGGGGTGAAAAACTGTTTTTT.

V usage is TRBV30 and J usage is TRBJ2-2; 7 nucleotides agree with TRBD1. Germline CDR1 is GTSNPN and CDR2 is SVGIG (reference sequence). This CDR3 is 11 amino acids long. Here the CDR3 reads CASQGSGELFF. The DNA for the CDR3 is TGTGCTTCACAGGGGTCCGGGGAGCTGTTTTTT.

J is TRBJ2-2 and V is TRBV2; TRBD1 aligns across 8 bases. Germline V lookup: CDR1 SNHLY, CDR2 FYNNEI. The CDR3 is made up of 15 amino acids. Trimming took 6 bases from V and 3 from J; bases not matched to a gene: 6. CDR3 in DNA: TGTGCCAGCAGCGCTCAGGGGGCAGACACCGGGGAGCTGTTTTTT. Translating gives CASSAQGADTGELFF.

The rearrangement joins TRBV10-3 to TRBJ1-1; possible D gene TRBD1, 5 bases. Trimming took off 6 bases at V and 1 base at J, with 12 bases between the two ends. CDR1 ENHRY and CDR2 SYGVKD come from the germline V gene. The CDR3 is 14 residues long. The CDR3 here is CAISPGGSNTEAFF. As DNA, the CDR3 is TGTGCCATCAGCCCTGGGGGTTCGAACACTGAAGCTTTCTTT.

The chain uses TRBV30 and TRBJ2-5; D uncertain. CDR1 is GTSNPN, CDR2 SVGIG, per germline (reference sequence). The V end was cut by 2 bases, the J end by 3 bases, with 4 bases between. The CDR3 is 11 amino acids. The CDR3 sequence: CAWSPEETQYF. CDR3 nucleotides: TGTGCCTGGAGTCCTGAAGAGACCCAGTACTTC.

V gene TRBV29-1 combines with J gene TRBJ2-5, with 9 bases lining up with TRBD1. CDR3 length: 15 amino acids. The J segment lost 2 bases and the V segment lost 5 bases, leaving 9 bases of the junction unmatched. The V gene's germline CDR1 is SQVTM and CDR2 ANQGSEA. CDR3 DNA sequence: TGCAGCGTTAGAGCCGGGACAGGGTATCAAGAGACCCAGTACTTC. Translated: CSVRAGTGYQETQYF. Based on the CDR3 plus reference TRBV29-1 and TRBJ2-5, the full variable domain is SAVISQKPSRDICQRGTSLTIQCQVDSQVTMMFWYRQQPGQSLTLIATANQGSEATYESGFVIDKFPISRPNLTFSTLTVSNMSPEDSSIYLCSVRAGTGYQETQYFGPGTRLLVL.

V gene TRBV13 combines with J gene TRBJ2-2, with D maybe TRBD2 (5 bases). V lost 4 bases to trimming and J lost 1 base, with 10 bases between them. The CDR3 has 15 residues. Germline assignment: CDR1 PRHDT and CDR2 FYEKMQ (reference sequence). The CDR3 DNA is TGTGCCAGCAGCTCCGCGGACTGGAACACCGGGGAGCTGTTTTTT. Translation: CASSSADWNTGELFF.

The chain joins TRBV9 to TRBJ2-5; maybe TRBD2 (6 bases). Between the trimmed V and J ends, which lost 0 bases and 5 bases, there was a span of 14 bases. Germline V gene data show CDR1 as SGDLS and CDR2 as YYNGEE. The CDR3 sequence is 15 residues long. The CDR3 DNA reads TGTGCCAGCAGCGTAGGCATCGGGGGAGGCGAGACCCAGTACTTC. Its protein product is CASSVGIGGGETQYF.

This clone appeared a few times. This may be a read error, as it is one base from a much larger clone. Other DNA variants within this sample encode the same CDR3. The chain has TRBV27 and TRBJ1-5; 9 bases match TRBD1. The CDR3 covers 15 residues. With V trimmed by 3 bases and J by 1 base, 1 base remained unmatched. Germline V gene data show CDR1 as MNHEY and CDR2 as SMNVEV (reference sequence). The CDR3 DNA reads TGTGCCAGCAGTTTCGGGACAGGGAGCAATCAGCCCCAGCATTTT. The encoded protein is CASSFGTGSNQPQHF.

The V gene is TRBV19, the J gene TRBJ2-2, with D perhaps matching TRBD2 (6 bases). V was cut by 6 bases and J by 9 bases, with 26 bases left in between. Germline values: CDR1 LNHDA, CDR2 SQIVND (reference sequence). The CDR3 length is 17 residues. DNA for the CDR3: TGTGCCAGTAGCCTGGCCCCGGGGGTCAGAACACCAAGGGAGCTGTTTTTT. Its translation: CASSLAPGVRTPRELFF.

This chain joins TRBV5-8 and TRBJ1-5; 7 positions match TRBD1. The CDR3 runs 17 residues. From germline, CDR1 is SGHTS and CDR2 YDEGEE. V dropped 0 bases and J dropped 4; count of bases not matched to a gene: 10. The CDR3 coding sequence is TGTGCCAGCAGCTTGGGGACAGGACTTGCGGGTAATCAGCCCCAGCATTTT. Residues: CASSLGTGLAGNQPQHF.

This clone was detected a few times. CDR3: CASSQQGNYEQYF. The CDR3 region has the DNA TGTGCCAGCAGCCAACAGGGGAACTACGAGCAGTACTTC. This chain uses TRBV7-2 with TRBJ2-7; 7 bases agree with TRBD1. The germline V gene encodes CDR1 SGHTA and CDR2 FQGNSA. V trimming: 5 bases; J trimming: 3 bases; junction bases outside the gene matches: 4. The CDR3 length is 13 residues.

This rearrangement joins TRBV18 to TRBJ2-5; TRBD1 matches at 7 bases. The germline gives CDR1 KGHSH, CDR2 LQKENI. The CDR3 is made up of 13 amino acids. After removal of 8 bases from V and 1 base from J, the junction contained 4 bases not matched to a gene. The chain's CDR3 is CASAGQAQETQYF. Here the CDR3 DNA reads TGTGCCAGCGCCGGACAGGCCCAAGAGACCCAGTACTTC.